Presented here are 3 T cell receptor beta chains from one specimen sequenced in a study of human T cells and chemical hapten exposure. Time point here: patch test 3, about 24 weeks after DPC sensitization. Treatment defined: therapeutic diphenylcyclopropenone sensitization with weekly scalp DPC. TCRdb itself ran the RACE reads through MiXCR, one entry per CDR3 protein. Of about 84,000 distinct CDR3 sequences detected, 9.5% to 14% appear once; the ten largest clones hold roughly 3.7%. Sample: whole blood, taken in connection with sensitization to the hapten diphenylcyclopropenone (DPC). Receptors were obtained from a woman in her 50s with alopecia areata. Some clones in this sample may be carry-over from other donors' samples.

In this sample, this clonotype turned up a few times. This chain uses TRBV3-1 with TRBJ1-1; D unresolved. The CDR3 is made up of 14 amino acids. The ends were cut back, 4 bases at V and 0 bases at J, with 9 bases in the middle. Germline CDR1 and CDR2: LGHDT and YNNKEL (reference sequence). CDR3 region: CASSRGPLNTEAFF. For the CDR3, the DNA is TGTGCCAGCAGCCGAGGACCGCTGAACACTGAAGCTTTCTTT.

This clonotype has a count of ten or more. The rearrangement joins TRBV20-1 to TRBJ1-6; 8 bases agree with TRBD1. V gave up 6 bases and J gave up 7 bases; unmatched junction bases: 8. The germline CDR1 and CDR2 sequences are DFQATT and SNEGSKA (reference sequence). The CDR3 runs 14 residues. The CDR3 nucleotides read TGCAGTGCCGAAGACAGGGGTCCCAATTCACCCCTCCACTTT. Amino acids: CSAEDRGPNSPLHF.

This clonotype was recorded many times. The V gene is TRBV5-1, the J gene TRBJ2-6; D is unclear. With 0 bases removed from V and 2 bases from J, the gap between germline ends came to 3 bases. Germline loops: CDR1 SGHRS, CDR2 YFSETQ. CDR3 length equals 14 residues. The CDR3 DNA reads TGCGCCAGCAGCTTGGGTACTGGGGCCAACGTCCTGACTTTC. Encoded protein: CASSLGTGANVLTF.